This T cell receptor (beta chain) was sequenced during a study of CD8+CD57+ T cells in acquired aplastic anemia. In the study overall: CD4+ and CD8+ cells, once sorted, gave DNA averaging approximately 3 ug.

For CDR3 and TCR beta VDJ profiling, genomic DNA was the template used. TCRdb re-called the reads through MiXCR, storing one row per CDR3 protein. There are around 500,000 distinct CDR3 sequences in the sample; less than 35% occur only once, and around 0.82% lies in the top ten. Germline values: CDR1 SGDLS, CDR2 YYNGEE. The germline V and J ends were trimmed by 0 bases and 0 bases, with 4 bases remaining between them. This CDR3 comprises 14 residues. This clonotype was seen ten or more times. The antigen remains unidentified. Overall study results and limits: Overlapping CD8+ CDR3 repertoires of patients and controls contained roughly 27 shared sequences. Controls and patients did not differ significantly in CD8+ Simpson's diversity.

All patients picked for sequencing had shown, by flow cytometry, an expansion of CD8+CD57+ cells. V and J are TRBV9 and TRBJ1-5, with no clear D. Sequencing was carried out using sorted CD4+, CD8+, or CD8+CD57+ T cells (not recorded which) from PBMCs. The sequence came from a human donor with aplastic anemia. CDR3 in amino acids: CASSVVRSNQPQHF. CDR3 bases: TGTGCCAGCAGCGTAGTGCGTAGCAATCAGCCCCAGCATTTT.